This T cell receptor (beta chain) was profiled in a study of T cell repertoires in cytomegalovirus infection. Study-level background: It was recently identified HLA-C-restricted and well-studied HLA-B-restricted CMV epitopes that the study used. Signatures in public TCR beta sequences pointed to both CMV infection and matching HLA type. Study outcomes and limitations: Adding up the frequency of public TCR beta families identified people who carried CMV plus the relevant HLA.

TCRdb re-derived calls from the reads in MiXCR, one entry per CDR3 protein. The data show around 69,000 distinct CDR3 sequences, with about 26% seen just once and 45% to 75% held by the top ten. The V gene end was trimmed by 5 bases and the J gene end by 3 bases; junction bases not matched to a gene: 7. Germline CDR1 and CDR2: MNHEY and SMNVEV (reference sequence). This CDR3 has 15 amino acids. As concerns this clonotype: Its matching antigen is unknown.

The chain uses TRBV27 and TRBJ1-1; 9 bases align to TRBD1. This specimen was CD8+ T cells from cultured PBMCs, taken from culture after CMV antigen stimulation. This TCR derives from a human donor in good health (CMV status not recorded). Some clones in this sample may be carry-over from other donors' samples. The CDR3 DNA follows: TGTGCCAGCAGTGCGACAGGGGGTCGGGACACTGAAGCTTTCTTT. Protein product: CASSATGGRDTEAFF.